The rows below give T cell receptor beta chains drawn from one sample of a study of OX40 agonist ivuxolimab in advanced cancers. Method: immunoSEQ multiplex PCR; TCRdb's copy keeps in-frame clones and lacks some. The sample includes tens of thousands of clones, 75% to 85% of them seen just once. The sequences come from CD4+ or CD8+ T cells sorted from blood, collected in a trial of the OX40 agonist ivuxolimab. These receptors all stem from an adult with an advanced solid tumor such as melanoma, head and neck, liver or kidney cancer. The CDR3 runs from the conserved cysteine through the conserved F or W. A D gene is named only where the DNA matches it firmly. Size values are once, few and many counts, or a class for expanded clones, and some rows have none.

V: TRBV18; D: NA; J: TRBJ1-1; size: NA; CDR3: CASSPSEGNTEAFF; DNA: TGTGCCAGCTCACCGTCAGAGGGGAACACTGAAGCTTTCTTT
V: TRBV28; D: TRBD1; J: TRBJ1-2; size: NA; CDR3: CASSTGQGRYGYTF; DNA: TGTGCCAGCAGTACGGGACAGGGCCGATATGGCTACACCTTC
V: TRBV9; D: NA; J: TRBJ2-5; size: NA; CDR3: CASSVEEGGFQETQYF; DNA: TGTGCCAGCAGCGTAGAGGAGGGGGGGTTCCAAGAGACCCAGTACTTC
V: TRBV5-4; D: TRBD1; J: TRBJ2-5; size: NA; CDR3: CASSLGTGARGETQYF; DNA: TGTGCCAGCAGCTTGGGCACAGGGGCTAGAGGGGAGACCCAGTACTTC
V: TRBV30; D: TRBD2; J: TRBJ2-7; size: NA; CDR3: CAWSSGLAGVYEQYF; DNA: TGTGCCTGGAGCTCGGGACTAGCGGGAGTCTACGAGCAGTACTTC
V: TRBV7-9; D: NA; J: TRBJ2-7; size: NA; CDR3: CASERLNYEQYF; DNA: TGTGCCAGCGAACGGCTCAACTACGAGCAGTACTTC
V: TRBV7-3; D: NA; J: TRBJ1-2; size: NA; CDR3: CASSLPRRGYGYTF; DNA: TGTGCCAGCAGCTTACCCCGACGGGGGTATGGCTACACCTTC
V: TRBV6-5; D: TRBD2; J: TRBJ2-5; size: once; CDR3: CASSPGGETQYF; DNA: TGTGCCAGCAGTCCGGGGGGGGAGACCCAGTACTTC
V: TRBV28; D: NA; J: TRBJ2-7; size: NA; CDR3: CASTQASEQYF; DNA: TGTGCCAGCACTCAAGCGAGCGAGCAGTACTTC
V: TRBV7-2; D: TRBD2; J: TRBJ2-2; size: NA; CDR3: CASSLERERGGTGELFF; DNA: TGTGCCAGCAGCTTGGAGCGGGAACGGGGAGGGACCGGGGAGCTGTTTTTT
V: TRBV5-1; D: NA; J: TRBJ2-7; size: NA; CDR3: CASSLDRSKGSKGEQYF; DNA: TGCGCCAGCAGCCTGGACCGGTCCAAGGGTTCGAAGGGGGAGCAGTACTTC
V: TRBV6-5; D: TRBD1; J: TRBJ1-1; size: NA; CDR3: CASSGTGTNTEAFF; DNA: TGTGCCAGCAGCGGGACAGGGACGAACACTGAAGCTTTCTTT
V: TRBV14; D: NA; J: TRBJ1-4; size: NA; CDR3: CASSHHTGKAEKLFF; DNA: TGTGCCAGCAGCCACCATACAGGGAAGGCTGAAAAACTGTTTTTT
V: TRBV19; D: NA; J: TRBJ2-4; size: NA; CDR3: CASSMGRLAKNIQYF; DNA: TGTGCCAGTAGTATGGGGCGCCTAGCCAAAAACATTCAGTACTTC
V: TRBV11-1; D: NA; J: TRBJ2-2; size: NA; CDR3: CASSLRGRNTGELFF; DNA: TGTGCCAGCAGCTTAAGAGGGAGGAACACCGGGGAGCTGTTTTTT
V: TRBV7-8; D: NA; J: TRBJ2-7; size: NA; CDR3: CASSLGRRSNEQYF; DNA: TGTGCCAGCAGCCTGGGTCGGAGGTCCAACGAGCAGTACTTC
V: TRBV2; D: NA; J: TRBJ1-3; size: NA; CDR3: CASRSQGYSGNTIYF; DNA: TGTGCCAGCAGGTCACAGGGTTACTCTGGAAACACCATATATTTT
V: TRBV6-5; D: NA; J: TRBJ1-4; size: NA; CDR3: CASSLRVATNEKLFF; DNA: TGTGCCAGCAGCCTCCGGGTTGCAACTAATGAAAAACTGTTTTTT
V: TRBV19; D: NA; J: TRBJ2-2; size: NA; CDR3: CASSIGPGELFF; DNA: TGTGCCAGTAGTATCGGGCCCGGGGAGCTGTTTTTT
V: TRBV9; D: TRBD1; J: TRBJ2-3; size: NA; CDR3: CASSWGQGADTQYF; DNA: TGTGCCAGCAGCTGGGGACAGGGGGCGGATACGCAGTATTTT
V: TRBV5-5; D: TRBD2; J: TRBJ2-5; size: NA; CDR3: CASSWSPSGGQTQYF; DNA: TGTGCCAGCAGCTGGAGCCCTAGCGGGGGTCAGACCCAGTACTTC
V: TRBV19; D: TRBD1; J: TRBJ1-5; size: few; CDR3: CATQGAGNQPQHF; DNA: TGTGCCACCCAGGGGGCCGGCAATCAGCCCCAGCATTTT
V: TRBV6-5; D: NA; J: TRBJ2-7; size: NA; CDR3: CASSLEKGERYEQYF; DNA: TGTGCCAGCAGTCTTGAAAAAGGGGAACGGTACGAGCAGTACTTC
V: TRBV5-6; D: TRBD2; J: TRBJ2-1; size: few; CDR3: CASSWTSGISEQFF; DNA: TGTGCCAGCAGCTGGACTAGCGGGATTAGTGAGCAGTTCTTC
V: TRBV13; D: TRBD2; J: TRBJ2-7; size: NA; CDR3: CASSIRDYPKYF; DNA: TGTGCCAGCAGCATAAGGGACTACCCTAAGTACTTC
V: TRBV5-4; D: NA; J: TRBJ2-7; size: NA; CDR3: CASSLRGVSEQYF; DNA: TGTGCCAGCAGCTTGAGGGGGGTAAGCGAGCAGTACTTC
V: TRBV6-6; D: NA; J: TRBJ1-2; size: NA; CDR3: CASLTGNYGYTF; DNA: TGTGCCAGCCTTACAGGGAACTATGGCTACACCTTC
V: TRBV20-1; D: TRBD2; J: TRBJ2-5; size: NA; CDR3: CSRTSGETQYF; DNA: TGCAGCCGGACTAGCGGGGAGACCCAGTACTTC
V: TRBV18; D: TRBD1; J: TRBJ2-1; size: NA; CDR3: CASSTGTASLNEQFF; DNA: TGTGCCAGCTCAACCGGGACAGCGTCCCTCAATGAGCAGTTCTTC
V: TRBV9; D: NA; J: TRBJ2-3; size: NA; CDR3: CASGVSGTQYF; DNA: TGTGCCAGCGGGGTCTCCGGCACGCAGTATTTT
V: TRBV2; D: NA; J: TRBJ1-1; size: NA; CDR3: CASIELWGNTEAFF; DNA: TGTGCCAGCATCGAGCTCTGGGGGAACACTGAAGCTTTCTTT
V: TRBV9; D: TRBD1; J: TRBJ2-7; size: NA; CDR3: CASSQGQGAYEQYF; DNA: TGTGCCAGCAGCCAGGGACAGGGGGCTTACGAGCAGTACTTC
V: TRBV9; D: TRBD1; J: TRBJ2-1; size: NA; CDR3: CASTRSQGAGDNEQFF; DNA: TGTGCCAGCACCCGCTCACAGGGGGCTGGAGACAATGAGCAGTTCTTC
V: TRBV5-1; D: TRBD2; J: TRBJ2-2; size: NA; CDR3: CASSLSTSGRPGELFF; DNA: TGCGCCAGCAGCCTATCGACTAGCGGGAGGCCCGGGGAGCTGTTTTTT
V: TRBV28; D: NA; J: TRBJ1-2; size: once; CDR3: CASKTSSPGDHYGYTF; DNA: TGTGCCAGCAAAACATCCAGTCCAGGGGACCACTATGGCTACACCTTC
V: TRBV7-4; D: NA; J: TRBJ1-2; size: NA; CDR3: CASSLRGDGIRGYTF; DNA: TGTGCCAGCAGCTTAAGAGGGGACGGAATCCGCGGCTACACCTTC
V: TRBV27; D: TRBD2; J: TRBJ2-2; size: NA; CDR3: CASSLRTSGRPETGELFF; DNA: TGTGCCAGCAGTTTACGGACTAGCGGGAGGCCAGAGACCGGGGAGCTGTTTTTT
V: TRBV19; D: NA; J: TRBJ2-5; size: NA; CDR3: CATRDLGQETQYF; DNA: TGTGCCACCAGGGATCTTGGGCAAGAGACCCAGTACTTC
V: TRBV18; D: TRBD1; J: TRBJ1-1; size: NA; CDR3: CASSEGQGMNTEAFF; DNA: TGTGCCAGCTCAGAAGGACAGGGCATGAACACTGAAGCTTTCTTT
V: TRBV19; D: NA; J: TRBJ1-1; size: NA; CDR3: CASSMIHAMNTEAFF; DNA: TGTGCCAGTAGTATGATTCATGCCATGAACACTGAAGCTTTCTTT
V: TRBV6-1; D: NA; J: TRBJ1-3; size: NA; CDR3: CASRVPGSGNTIYF; DNA: TGTGCCAGCAGAGTTCCAGGCTCTGGAAACACCATATATTTT
V: TRBV10-3; D: NA; J: TRBJ2-2; size: NA; CDR3: CAISESFESGELFF; DNA: TGTGCCATCAGTGAGTCTTTCGAGTCCGGGGAGCTGTTTTTT
V: TRBV10-3; D: NA; J: TRBJ1-1; size: NA; CDR3: CAIRGDNTEAFF; DNA: TGTGCCATCAGAGGAGACAACACTGAAGCTTTCTTT
V: TRBV9; D: NA; J: TRBJ1-1; size: NA; CDR3: CASSEGVGKAFF; DNA: TGTGCCAGCAGCGAGGGGGTGGGGAAAGCTTTCTTT
V: TRBV18; D: NA; J: TRBJ1-3; size: NA; CDR3: CASSPSTTRSGNTIYF; DNA: TGTGCCAGCTCACCATCAACCACTCGTTCTGGAAACACCATATATTTT
V: TRBV4-1; D: NA; J: TRBJ2-2; size: NA; CDR3: CASSREWTSTGELFF; DNA: TGCGCCAGCAGCCGAGAATGGACTTCTACCGGGGAGCTGTTTTTT
V: TRBV28; D: NA; J: TRBJ2-7; size: NA; CDR3: CASSSTGYSYEQYF; DNA: TGTGCCAGCAGTTCGACAGGCTACTCCTACGAGCAGTACTTC
V: TRBV10-1; D: NA; J: TRBJ2-1; size: NA; CDR3: CASYKSSSYNEQFF; DNA: TGCGCCAGCTACAAATCGAGCTCCTACAATGAGCAGTTCTTC
V: TRBV7-9; D: NA; J: TRBJ2-7; size: NA; CDR3: CASSLVPGSYEQYF; DNA: TGTGCCAGCAGCTTAGTCCCAGGGTCCTACGAGCAGTACTTC
V: TRBV7-9; D: TRBD1; J: TRBJ1-6; size: once; CDR3: CASSWRGTGYSPLHF; DNA: TGTGCCAGCAGCTGGAGGGGGACAGGGTATTCACCCCTCCACTTT
V: TRBV7-9; D: NA; J: TRBJ1-4; size: NA; CDR3: CASSLAGGKGYEKLFF; DNA: TGTGCCAGCAGCTTAGCTGGTGGTAAGGGGTATGAAAAACTGTTTTTT
V: TRBV29-1; D: NA; J: TRBJ1-2; size: NA; CDR3: CSAGPQGRSYGYTF; DNA: TGCAGCGCTGGCCCCCAGGGGAGGTCCTATGGCTACACCTTC
V: TRBV28; D: TRBD2; J: TRBJ2-1; size: NA; CDR3: CASSSFGGRVEQFF; DNA: TGTGCCAGCAGTTCCTTTGGCGGGAGGGTTGAGCAGTTCTTC